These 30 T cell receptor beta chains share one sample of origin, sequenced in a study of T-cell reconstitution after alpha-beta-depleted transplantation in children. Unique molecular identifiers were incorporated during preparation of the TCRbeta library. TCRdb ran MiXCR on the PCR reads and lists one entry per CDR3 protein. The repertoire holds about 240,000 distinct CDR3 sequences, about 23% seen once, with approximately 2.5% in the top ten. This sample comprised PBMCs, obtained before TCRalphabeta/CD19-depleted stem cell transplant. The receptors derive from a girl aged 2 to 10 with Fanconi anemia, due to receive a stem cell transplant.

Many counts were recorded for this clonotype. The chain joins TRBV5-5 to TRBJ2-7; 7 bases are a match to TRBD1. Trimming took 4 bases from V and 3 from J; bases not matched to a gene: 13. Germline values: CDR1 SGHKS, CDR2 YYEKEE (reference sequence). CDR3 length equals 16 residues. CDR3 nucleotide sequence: TGTGCCAGCAGCCGGGTTCCGAGACAGGGATTCTACGAGCAGTACTTC. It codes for CASSRVPRQGFYEQYF.

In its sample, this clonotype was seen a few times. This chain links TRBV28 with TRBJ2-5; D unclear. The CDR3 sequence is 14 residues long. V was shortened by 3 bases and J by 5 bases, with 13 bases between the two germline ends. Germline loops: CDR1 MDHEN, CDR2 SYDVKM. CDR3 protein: CASSFTDGSETQYF. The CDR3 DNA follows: TGTGCCAGCAGTTTTACGGATGGATCGGAGACCCAGTACTTC.

In DNA, the CDR3 is TGTGCCAGCAGAAGAGAAGCGGGACGCAACTACGAGCAGTACTTC. The encoded protein is CASRREAGRNYEQYF. The rearrangement links TRBV7-6 to TRBJ2-7; 7 bases are a match to TRBD2. The V segment lost 6 bases and the J segment 3 bases; nucleotides outside the gene matches: 11. The germline V gene encodes CDR1 SGHVS and CDR2 FNYEAQ. CDR3 length equals 15 residues.

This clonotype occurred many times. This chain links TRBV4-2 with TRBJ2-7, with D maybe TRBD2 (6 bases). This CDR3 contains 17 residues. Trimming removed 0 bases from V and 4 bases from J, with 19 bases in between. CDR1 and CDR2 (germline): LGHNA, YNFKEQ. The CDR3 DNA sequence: TGTGCCAGCAGCCAAGAAGGGGTTCTGGCGGGACCTTACGAGCAGTACTTC. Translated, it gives CASSQEGVLAGPYEQYF.

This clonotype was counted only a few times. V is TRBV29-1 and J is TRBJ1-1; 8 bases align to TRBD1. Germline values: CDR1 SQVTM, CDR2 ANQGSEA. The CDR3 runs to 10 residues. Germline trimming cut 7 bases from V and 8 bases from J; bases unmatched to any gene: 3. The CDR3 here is CSAWTGEAFF. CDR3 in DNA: TGCAGCGCTTGGACAGGGGAAGCTTTCTTT.

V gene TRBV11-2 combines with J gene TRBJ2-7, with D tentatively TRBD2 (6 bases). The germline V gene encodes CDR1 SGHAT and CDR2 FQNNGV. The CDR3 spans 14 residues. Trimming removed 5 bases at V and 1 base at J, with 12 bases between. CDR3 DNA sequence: TGTGCCAGCAGCCGGACGGGGGTTTCCTACGAGCAGTACTTC. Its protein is CASSRTGVSYEQYF. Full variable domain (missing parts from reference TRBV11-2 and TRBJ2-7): EAGVAQSPRYKIIEKRQSVAFWCNPISGHATLYWYQQILGQGPKLLIQFQNNGVVDDSQLPKDRFSAERLKGVDSTLKIQPAKLEDSAVYLCASSRTGVSYEQYFGPGTRLTVT.

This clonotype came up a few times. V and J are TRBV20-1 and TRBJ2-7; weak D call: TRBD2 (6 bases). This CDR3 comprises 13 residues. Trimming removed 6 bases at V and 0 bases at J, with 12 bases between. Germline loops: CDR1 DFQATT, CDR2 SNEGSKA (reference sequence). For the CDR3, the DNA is TGCAGTGCCTACGTGACTAGCTCCTACGAGCAGTACTTC. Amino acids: CSAYVTSSYEQYF.

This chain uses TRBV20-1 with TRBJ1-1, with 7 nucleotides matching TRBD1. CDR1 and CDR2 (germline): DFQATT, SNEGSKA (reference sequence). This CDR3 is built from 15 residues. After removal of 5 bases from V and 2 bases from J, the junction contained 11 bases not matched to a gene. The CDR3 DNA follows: TGCAGTGCTTTGAAGACAGGGCCGAGAAACACTGAAGCTTTCTTT. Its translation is CSALKTGPRNTEAFF.

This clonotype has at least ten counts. The CDR3 DNA sequence: TGTGCCAGCAGCTTTCAGAGCTCCTACGAGCAGTACTTC. Residues: CASSFQSSYEQYF. The chain links TRBV7-2 to TRBJ2-7; D not certain. Germline loops: CDR1 SGHTA, CDR2 FQGNSA. CDR3 size: 13 residues. Trimming removed 3 bases at V and 0 bases at J, with 6 bases between.

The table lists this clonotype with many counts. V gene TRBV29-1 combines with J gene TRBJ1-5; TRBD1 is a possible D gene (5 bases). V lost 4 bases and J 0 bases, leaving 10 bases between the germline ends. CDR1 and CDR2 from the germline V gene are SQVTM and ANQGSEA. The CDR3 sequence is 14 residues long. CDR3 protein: CSVGDPYSNQPQHF. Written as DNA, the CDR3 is TGCAGCGTTGGGGACCCATATAGCAATCAGCCCCAGCATTTT.

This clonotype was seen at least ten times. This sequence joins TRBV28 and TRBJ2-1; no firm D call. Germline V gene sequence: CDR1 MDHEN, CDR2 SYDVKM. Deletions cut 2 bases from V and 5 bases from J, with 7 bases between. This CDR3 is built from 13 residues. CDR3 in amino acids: CASSLPLDNEQFF. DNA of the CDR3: TGTGCCAGCAGTTTACCGCTAGACAATGAGCAGTTCTTC.

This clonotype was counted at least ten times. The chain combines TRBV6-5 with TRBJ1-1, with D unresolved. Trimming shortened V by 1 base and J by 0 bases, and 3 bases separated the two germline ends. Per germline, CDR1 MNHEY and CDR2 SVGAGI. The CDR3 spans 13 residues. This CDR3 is CASSYYVNTEAFF. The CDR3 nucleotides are TGTGCCAGCAGTTACTACGTGAACACTGAAGCTTTCTTT.

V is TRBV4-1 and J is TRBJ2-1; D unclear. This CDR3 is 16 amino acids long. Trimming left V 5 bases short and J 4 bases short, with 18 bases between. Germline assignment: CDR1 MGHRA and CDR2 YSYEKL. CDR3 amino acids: CASSFPGRTLYNEQFF. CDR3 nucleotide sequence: TGCGCCAGCAGCTTTCCGGGCCGAACACTTTACAATGAGCAGTTCTTC.

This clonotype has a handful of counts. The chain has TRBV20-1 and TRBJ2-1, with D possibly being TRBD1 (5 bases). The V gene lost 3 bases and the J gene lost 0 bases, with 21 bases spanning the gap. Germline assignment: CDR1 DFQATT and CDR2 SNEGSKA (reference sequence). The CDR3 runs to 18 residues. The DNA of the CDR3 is TGCAGTGCTAGGGCTTTTCAGGGAAGGAAGAGCTCCTACAATGAGCAGTTCTTC. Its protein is CSARAFQGRKSSYNEQFF.

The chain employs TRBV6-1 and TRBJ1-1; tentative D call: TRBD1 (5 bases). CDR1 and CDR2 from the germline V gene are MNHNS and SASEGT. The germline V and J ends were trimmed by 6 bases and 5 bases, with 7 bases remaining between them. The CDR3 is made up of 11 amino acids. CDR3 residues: CASREGTEAFF. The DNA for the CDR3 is TGTGCCAGCAGGGAGGGGACTGAAGCTTTCTTT.

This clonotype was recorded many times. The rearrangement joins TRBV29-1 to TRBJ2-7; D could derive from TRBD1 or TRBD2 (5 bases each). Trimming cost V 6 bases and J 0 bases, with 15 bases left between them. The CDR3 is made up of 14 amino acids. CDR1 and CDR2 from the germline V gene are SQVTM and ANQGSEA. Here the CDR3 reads CSVGAGTASYEQYF. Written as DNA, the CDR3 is TGCAGCGTGGGCGCCGGGACCGCCTCCTACGAGCAGTACTTC.

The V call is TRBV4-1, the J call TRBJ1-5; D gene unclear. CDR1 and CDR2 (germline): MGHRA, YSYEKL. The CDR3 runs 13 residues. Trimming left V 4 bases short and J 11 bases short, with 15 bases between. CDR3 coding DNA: TGCGCCAGCAGCCGGACGGAGGCTTTGGCCCAGCATTTT. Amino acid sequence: CASSRTEALAQHF.

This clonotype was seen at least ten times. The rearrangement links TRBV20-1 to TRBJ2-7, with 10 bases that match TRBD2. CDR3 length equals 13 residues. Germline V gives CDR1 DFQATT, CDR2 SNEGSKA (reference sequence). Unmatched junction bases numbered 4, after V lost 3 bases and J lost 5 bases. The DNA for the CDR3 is TGCAGTGCTAGCGGGACTAGCGTACACGAGCAGTACTTC. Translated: CSASGTSVHEQYF.

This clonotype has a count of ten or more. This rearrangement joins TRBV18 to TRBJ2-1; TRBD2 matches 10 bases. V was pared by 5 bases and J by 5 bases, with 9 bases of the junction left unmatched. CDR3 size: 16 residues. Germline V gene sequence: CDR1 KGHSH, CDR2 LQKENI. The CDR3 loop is CASSTWASGSDNEQFF. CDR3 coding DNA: TGTGCCAGCTCAACATGGGCTAGCGGGAGTGACAATGAGCAGTTCTTC.

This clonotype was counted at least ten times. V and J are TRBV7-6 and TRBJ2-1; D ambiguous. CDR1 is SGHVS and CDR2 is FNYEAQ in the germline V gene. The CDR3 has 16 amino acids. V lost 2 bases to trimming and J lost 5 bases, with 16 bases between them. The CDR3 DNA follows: TGTGCCAGCAGCTTATCCCTCCTCATAACCAACAATGAGCAGTTCTTC. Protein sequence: CASSLSLLITNNEQFF.

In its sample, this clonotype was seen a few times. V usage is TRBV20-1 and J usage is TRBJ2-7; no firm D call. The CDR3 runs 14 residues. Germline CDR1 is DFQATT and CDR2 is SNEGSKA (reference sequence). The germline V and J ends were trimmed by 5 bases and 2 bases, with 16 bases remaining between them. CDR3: CSAQEPTSAYEQYF. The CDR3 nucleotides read TGCAGTGCTCAGGAGCCTACCTCGGCCTACGAGCAGTACTTC.

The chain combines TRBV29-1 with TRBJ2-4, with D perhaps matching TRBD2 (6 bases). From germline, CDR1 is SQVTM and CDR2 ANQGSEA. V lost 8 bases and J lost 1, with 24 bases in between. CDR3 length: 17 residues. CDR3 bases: TGCAGCCCCAGCGTAGCGGCAACCGCGGGGGCCAAAAACATTCAGTACTTC. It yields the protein CSPSVAATAGAKNIQYF.

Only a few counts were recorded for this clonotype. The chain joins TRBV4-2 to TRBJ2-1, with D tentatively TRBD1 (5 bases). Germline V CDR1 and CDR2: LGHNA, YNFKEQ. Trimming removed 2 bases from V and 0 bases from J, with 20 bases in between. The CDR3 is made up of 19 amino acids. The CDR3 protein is CASSQPPVGLATSYNEQFF. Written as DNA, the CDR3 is TGTGCCAGCAGCCAACCCCCCGTGGGGCTTGCGACCTCCTACAATGAGCAGTTCTTC.

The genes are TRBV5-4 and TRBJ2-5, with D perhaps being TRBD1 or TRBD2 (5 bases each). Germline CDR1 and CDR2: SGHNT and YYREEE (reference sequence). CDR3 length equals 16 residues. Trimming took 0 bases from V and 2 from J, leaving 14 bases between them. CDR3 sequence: CASSLALGGGQETQYF. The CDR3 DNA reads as TGTGCCAGCAGCTTGGCCTTGGGTGGGGGTCAAGAGACCCAGTACTTC. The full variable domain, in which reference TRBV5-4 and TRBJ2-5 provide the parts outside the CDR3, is ETGVTQSPTHLIKTRGQQVTLRCSSQSGHNTVSWYQQALGQGPQFIFQYYREEENGRGNFPPRFSGLQFPNYSSELNVNALELDDSALYLCASSLALGGGQETQYFGPGTRLLVL.

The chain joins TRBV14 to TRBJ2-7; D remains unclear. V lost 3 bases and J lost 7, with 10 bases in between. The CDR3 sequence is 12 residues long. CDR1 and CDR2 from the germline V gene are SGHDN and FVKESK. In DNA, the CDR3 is TGTGCCAGCAGCCATGGAGCGCGGGAGCAGTACTTC. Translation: CASSHGAREQYF.

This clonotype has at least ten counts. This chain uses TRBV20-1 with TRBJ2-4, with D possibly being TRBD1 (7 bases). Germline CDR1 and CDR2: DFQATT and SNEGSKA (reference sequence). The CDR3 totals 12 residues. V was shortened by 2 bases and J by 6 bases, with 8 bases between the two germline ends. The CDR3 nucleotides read TGCAGTGCTAGACAGGGGGGAAACATTCAGTACTTC. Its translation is CSARQGGNIQYF.

CDR3 in DNA: TGTGCCACCCTAAAAGATCGGTACACTGAAGCTTTCTTT. Its translation is CATLKDRYTEAFF. V gene TRBV6-6 combines with J gene TRBJ1-1; D not resolved. The CDR3 is 13 amino acids. Germline V gene lookup returns CDR1 MNHNY and CDR2 SVGAGI (reference sequence). V was cut by 10 bases and J by 3 bases, with 15 bases left in between.

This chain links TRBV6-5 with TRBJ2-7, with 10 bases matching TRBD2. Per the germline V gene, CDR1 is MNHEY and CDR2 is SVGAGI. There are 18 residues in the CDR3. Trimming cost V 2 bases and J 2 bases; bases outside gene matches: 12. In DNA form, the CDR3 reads TGTGCCAGCAGTTACAGCCCCCTAGCGGGGGATCTCCCCTACGAGCAGTACTTC. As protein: CASSYSPLAGDLPYEQYF.

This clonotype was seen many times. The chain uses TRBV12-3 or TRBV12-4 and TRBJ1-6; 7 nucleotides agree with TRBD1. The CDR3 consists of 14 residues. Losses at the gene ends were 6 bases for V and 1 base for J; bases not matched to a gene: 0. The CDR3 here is CASRTGSYNSPLHF. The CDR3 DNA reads TGTGCCAGCAGGACAGGGTCCTATAATTCACCCCTCCACTTT.

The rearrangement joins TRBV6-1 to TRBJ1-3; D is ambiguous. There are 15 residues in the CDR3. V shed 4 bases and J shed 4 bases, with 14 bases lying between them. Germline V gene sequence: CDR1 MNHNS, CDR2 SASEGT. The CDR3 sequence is CASSAKEGYGNTIYF. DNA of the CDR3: TGTGCCAGCAGTGCGAAGGAGGGATACGGAAACACCATATATTTT.